This TCR beta chain was recovered during a study of cytomegalovirus exposure and HLA in healthy donors. This PCR relied on a set of 60 Vbeta primers and 13 Jbeta primers. Measured with immunoSEQ multiplex PCR; TCRdb has only the in-frame clones, and not every one. This table has roughly 200,000 clones, roughly 80% appearing once. Losses at the gene ends were 0 bases for V and 3 bases for J; bases not matched to a gene: 11. The CDR3 spans 17 residues. Germline lookup yields CDR1 SGDLS and CDR2 YYNGEE. The chain combines TRBV9 with TRBJ2-5; 7 nucleotides align to TRBD2. Sample: PBMCs. The TCR comes from a man aged 40-50 years in good health and CMV-seropositive. The CDR3 reads CASSVGAREGPEETQYF. CDR3 in DNA: TGTGCCAGCAGCGTAGGGGCCAGGGAGGGACCCGAAGAGACCCAGTACTTC.